This entry is about one TCR beta chain. This sample was taken from a study of shared clonotypes between healthy human individuals. Study background: The study used three CD4 naive, three CD4 memory, two CD8 naive and one CD8 memory plate per donor.

Repertoires were generated with immunoSEQ multiplex PCR, while TCRdb's copy carries only in-frame clones and drops some. Of roughly 2.5 million clones in the sample, around nine tenths were seen once. Between the trimmed V and J ends, which lost 1 base and 6 bases, there was a span of 14 bases. This CDR3 has 14 amino acids. Looked up from germline, CDR1 is SGHNT and CDR2 is YYREEE (reference sequence). J is TRBJ2-7 and V is TRBV5-4; D is perhaps TRBD1 or TRBD2 (5 bases each). Specimen: naive CD4+ T cells sorted from blood. Subset here: CD45RA+ positively selected. The clonotype comes from a young man in good health. The CDR3 DNA follows: TGTGCCAGCAGCTTGACGGGGCGCACAGGCGAGCAGTACTTC. Residues: CASSLTGRTGEQYF.